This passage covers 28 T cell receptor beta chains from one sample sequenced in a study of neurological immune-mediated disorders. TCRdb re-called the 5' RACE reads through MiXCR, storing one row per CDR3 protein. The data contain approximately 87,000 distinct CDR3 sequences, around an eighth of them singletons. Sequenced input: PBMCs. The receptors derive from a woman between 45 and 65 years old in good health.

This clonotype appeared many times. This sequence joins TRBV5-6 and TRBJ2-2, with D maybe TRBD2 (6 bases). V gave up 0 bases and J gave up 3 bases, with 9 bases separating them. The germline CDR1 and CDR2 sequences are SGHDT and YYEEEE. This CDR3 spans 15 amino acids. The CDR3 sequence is CASSLASEYTGELFF. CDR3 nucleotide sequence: TGTGCCAGCAGCTTGGCTAGCGAATACACCGGGGAGCTGTTTTTT.

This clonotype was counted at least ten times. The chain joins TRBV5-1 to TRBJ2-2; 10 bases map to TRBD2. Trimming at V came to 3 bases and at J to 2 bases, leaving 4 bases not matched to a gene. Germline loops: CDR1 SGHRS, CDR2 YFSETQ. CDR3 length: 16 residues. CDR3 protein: CASSSQRGGNTGELFF. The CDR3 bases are TGCGCCAGCAGCTCCCAGCGGGGGGGCAACACCGGGGAGCTGTTTTTT.

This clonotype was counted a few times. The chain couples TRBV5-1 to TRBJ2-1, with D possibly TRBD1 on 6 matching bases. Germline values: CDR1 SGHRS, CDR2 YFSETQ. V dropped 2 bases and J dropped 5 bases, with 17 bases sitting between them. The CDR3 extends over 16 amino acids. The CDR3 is CASSLLGQITDNEQFF. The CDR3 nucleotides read TGCGCCAGCAGCTTATTAGGACAGATAACCGACAATGAGCAGTTCTTC.

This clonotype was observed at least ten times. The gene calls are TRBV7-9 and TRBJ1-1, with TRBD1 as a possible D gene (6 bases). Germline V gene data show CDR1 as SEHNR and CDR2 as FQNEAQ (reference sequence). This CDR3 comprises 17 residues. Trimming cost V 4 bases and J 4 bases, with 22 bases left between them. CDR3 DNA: TGTGCCAGCAGCTATCCCCAGAAGGGGGAATTGAGCACTGAAGCTTTCTTT. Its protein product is CASSYPQKGELSTEAFF.

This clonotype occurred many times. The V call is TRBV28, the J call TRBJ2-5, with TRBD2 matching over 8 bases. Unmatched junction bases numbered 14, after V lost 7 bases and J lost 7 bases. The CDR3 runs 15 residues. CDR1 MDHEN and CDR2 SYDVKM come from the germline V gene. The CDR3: CASTHSKRGRGTQYF. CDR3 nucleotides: TGTGCCAGCACCCATTCGAAGCGGGGGAGGGGGACCCAGTACTTC.

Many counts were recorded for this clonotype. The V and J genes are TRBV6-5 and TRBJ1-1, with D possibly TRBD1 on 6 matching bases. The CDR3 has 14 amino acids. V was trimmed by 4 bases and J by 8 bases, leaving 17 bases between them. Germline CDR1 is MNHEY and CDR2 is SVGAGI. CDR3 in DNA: TGTGCCAGCAGTTCAGCCACGGGGGGCTTCGAAGCTTTCTTT. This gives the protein CASSSATGGFEAFF.

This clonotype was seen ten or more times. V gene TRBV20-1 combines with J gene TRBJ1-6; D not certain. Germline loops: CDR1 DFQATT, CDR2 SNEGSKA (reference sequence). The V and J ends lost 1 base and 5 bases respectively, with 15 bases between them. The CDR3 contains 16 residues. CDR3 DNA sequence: TGCAGTGCTAGAGCCCTGGTAGGCCGAAATAATTCACCCCTCCACTTT. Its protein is CSARALVGRNNSPLHF.

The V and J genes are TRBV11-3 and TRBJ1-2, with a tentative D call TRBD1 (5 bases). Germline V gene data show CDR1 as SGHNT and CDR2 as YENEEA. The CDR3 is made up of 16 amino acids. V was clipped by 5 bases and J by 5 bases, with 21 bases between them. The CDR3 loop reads CASSQGEYRGVYGYTF. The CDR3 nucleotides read TGTGCCAGCAGCCAAGGAGAGTATCGGGGGGTATATGGCTACACCTTC. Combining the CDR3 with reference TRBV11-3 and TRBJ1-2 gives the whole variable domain EAGVVQSPRYKIIEKKQPVAFWCNPISGHNTLYWYLQNLGQGPELLIRYENEEAVDDSQLPKDRFSAERLKGVDSTLKIQPAELGDSAVYLCASSQGEYRGVYGYTFGSGTRLTVV.

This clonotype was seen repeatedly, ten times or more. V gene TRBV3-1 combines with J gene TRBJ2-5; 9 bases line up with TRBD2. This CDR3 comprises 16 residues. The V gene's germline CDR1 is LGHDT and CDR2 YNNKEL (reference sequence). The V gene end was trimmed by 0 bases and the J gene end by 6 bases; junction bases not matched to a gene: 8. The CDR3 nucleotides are TGTGCCAGCAGCCAAGAGGGAGTAGCGGGAGATCAGACCCAGTACTTC. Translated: CASSQEGVAGDQTQYF.

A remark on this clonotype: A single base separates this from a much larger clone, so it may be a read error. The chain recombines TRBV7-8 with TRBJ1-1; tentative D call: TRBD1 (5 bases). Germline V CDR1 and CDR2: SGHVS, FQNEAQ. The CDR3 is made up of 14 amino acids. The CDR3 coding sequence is TGTGCCAGCACGGGACTGAGGATGAACACTGAAGCTTTATTT. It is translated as CASTGLRMNTEALF. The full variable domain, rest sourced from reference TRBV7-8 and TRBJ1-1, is GAGVSQSPRYKVAKRGQDVALRCDPISGHVSLFWYQQALGQGPEFLTYFQNEAQLDKSGLPSDRFFAERPEGSVSTLKIQRTQQEDSAVYLCASTGLRMNTEALFGQGTRLTVV.

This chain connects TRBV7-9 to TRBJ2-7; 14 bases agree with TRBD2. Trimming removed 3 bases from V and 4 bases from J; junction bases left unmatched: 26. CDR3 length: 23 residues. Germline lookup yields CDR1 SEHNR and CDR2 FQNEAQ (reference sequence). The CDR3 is CASSFVSSGLAGAGRSRGYEQYF. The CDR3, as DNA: TGTGCCAGCAGCTTCGTATCGTCGGGACTAGCGGGGGCCGGTCGGTCGCGGGGTTACGAGCAGTACTTC.

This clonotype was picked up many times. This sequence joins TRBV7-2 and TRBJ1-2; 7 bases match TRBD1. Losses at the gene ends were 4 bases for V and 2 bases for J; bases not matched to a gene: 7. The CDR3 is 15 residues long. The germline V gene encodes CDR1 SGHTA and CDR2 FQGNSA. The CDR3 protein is CASSSAGQANYGYTF. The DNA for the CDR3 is TGTGCCAGCAGCTCCGCAGGACAGGCCAACTATGGCTACACCTTC. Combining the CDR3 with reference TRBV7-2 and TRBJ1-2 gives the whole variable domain GAGVSQSPSNKVTEKGKDVELRCDPISGHTALYWYRQSLGQGLEFLIYFQGNSAPDKSGLPSDRFSAERTGGSVSTLTIQRTQQEDSAVYLCASSSAGQANYGYTFGSGTRLTVV.

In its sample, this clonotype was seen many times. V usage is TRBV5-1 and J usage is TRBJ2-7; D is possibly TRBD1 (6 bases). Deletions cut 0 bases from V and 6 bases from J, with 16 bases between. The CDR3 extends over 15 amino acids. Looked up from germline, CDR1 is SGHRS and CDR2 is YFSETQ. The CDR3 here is CASSLGAGALSEQYF. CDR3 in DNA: TGCGCCAGCAGCTTGGGGGCAGGGGCCCTCTCCGAGCAGTACTTC.

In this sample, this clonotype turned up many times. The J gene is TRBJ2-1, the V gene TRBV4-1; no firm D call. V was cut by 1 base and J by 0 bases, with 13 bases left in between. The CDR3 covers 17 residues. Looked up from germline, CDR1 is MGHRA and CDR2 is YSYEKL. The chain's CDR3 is CASSQGAPQYSYNEQFF. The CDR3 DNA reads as TGCGCCAGCAGCCAAGGGGCCCCCCAGTACTCCTACAATGAGCAGTTCTTC.

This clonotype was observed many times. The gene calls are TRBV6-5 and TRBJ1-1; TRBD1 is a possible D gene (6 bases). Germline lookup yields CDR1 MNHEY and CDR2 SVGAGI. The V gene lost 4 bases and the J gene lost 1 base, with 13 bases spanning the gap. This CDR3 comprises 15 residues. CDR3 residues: CASSSGGAENTEAFF. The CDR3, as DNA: TGTGCCAGCAGTTCGGGGGGGGCGGAGAACACTGAAGCTTTCTTT.

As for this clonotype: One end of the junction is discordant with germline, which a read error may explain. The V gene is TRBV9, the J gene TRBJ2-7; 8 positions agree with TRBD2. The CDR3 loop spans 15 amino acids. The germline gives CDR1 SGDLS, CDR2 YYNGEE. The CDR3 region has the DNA TGTACCAGCAGCGTAGCTGGGACTAGTGGCTACGCGCAGTACTTC. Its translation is CTSSVAGTSGYAQYF.

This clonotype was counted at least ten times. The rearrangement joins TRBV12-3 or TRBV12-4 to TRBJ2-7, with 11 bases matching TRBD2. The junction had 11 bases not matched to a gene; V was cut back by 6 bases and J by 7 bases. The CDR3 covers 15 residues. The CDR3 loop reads CASSRNSGRAWEQYF. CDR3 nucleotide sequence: TGTGCCAGCAGCCGGAATAGCGGGAGGGCCTGGGAGCAGTACTTC.

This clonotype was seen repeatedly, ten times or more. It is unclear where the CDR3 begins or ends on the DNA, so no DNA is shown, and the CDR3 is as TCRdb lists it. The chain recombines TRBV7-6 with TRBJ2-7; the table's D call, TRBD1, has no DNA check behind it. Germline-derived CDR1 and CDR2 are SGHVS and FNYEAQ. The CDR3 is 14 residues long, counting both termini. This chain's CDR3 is CASSSSTGRYEQYF.

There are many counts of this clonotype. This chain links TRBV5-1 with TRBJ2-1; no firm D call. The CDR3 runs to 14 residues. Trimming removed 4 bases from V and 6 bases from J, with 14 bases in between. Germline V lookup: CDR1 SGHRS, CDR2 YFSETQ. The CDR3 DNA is TGCGCCAGCAGCCCCAGCGACTCAGGCAATGAGCAGTTCTTC. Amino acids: CASSPSDSGNEQFF.

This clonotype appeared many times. CDR3 amino acids: CASSLARGQNTGELFF. The CDR3 nucleotides are TGCGCCAGCAGCTTGGCACGGGGGCAGAACACCGGGGAGCTGTTTTTT. The chain combines TRBV5-1 with TRBJ2-2; D may match TRBD1 or TRBD2 (6 bases each). The length of the CDR3 is 16 residues. Between the trimmed V and J ends, which lost 0 bases and 1 base, there was a span of 10 bases. Germline lookup yields CDR1 SGHRS and CDR2 YFSETQ.

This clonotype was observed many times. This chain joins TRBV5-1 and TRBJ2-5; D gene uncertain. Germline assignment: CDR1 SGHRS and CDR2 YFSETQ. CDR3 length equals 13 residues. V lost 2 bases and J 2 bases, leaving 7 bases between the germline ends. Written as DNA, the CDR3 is TGCGCCAGCAGCTTAGGAGTACAAGAGACCCAGTACTTC. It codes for CASSLGVQETQYF.

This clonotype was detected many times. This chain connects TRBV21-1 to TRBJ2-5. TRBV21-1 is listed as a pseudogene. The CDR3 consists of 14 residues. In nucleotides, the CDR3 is TGTGCCAGTGACAAAGCGGGGAAACAAGAGACCCAGTACTTC. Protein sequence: CASDKAGKQETQYF.

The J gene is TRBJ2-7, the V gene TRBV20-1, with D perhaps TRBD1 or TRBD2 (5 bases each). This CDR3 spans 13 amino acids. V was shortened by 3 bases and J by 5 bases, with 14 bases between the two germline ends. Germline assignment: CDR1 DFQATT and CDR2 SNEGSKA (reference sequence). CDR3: CSASELSGHEQYF. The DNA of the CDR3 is TGCAGTGCTAGTGAATTATCGGGGCACGAGCAGTACTTC.

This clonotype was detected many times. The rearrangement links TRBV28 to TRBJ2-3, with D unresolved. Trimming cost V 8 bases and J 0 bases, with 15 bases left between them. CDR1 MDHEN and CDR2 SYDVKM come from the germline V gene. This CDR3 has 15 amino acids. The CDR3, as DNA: TGTGCCAGCTTCCCAGGCAGAGTAAGCACAGATACGCAGTATTTT. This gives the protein CASFPGRVSTDTQYF.

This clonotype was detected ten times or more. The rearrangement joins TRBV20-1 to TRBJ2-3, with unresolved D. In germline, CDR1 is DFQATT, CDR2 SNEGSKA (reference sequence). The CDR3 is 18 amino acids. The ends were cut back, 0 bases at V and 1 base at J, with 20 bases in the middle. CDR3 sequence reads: CSARDPLASLAGTDTQYF. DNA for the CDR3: TGCAGTGCTAGAGATCCTCTTGCCTCCTTAGCAGGCACAGATACGCAGTATTTT.

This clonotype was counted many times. As DNA, the CDR3 is TGTGCCAGCAGTTACTCGGGCCTTACCCCTATACCTGAAGCTTTCTTT. It translates to CASSYSGLTPIPEAFF. This chain uses TRBV6-2 or TRBV6-3 with TRBJ1-1, with D unclear. Germline V gene lookup returns CDR1 MNHEY and CDR2 SVGEGT. Deletions cut 0 bases from V and 6 bases from J, with 17 bases between. The CDR3 runs 16 residues.

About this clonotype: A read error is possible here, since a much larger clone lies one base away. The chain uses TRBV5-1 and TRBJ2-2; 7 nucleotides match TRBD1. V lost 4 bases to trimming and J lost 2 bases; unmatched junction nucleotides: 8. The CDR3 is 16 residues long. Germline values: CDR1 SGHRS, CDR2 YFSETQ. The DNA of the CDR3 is TGCGCCAGCAGCAAAGGACAGGTTGGCAACACCGGGGAGCTGTTTTTT. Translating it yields CASSKGQVGNTGELFF.

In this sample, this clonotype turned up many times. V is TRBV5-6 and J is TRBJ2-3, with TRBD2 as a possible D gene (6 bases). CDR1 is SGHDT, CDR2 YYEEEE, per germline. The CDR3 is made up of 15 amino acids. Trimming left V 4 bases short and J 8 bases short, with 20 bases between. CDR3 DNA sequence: TGTGCCAGCAGCGGTAGCGGACTGATCAGAGGTACGCAGTATTTT. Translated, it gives CASSGSGLIRGTQYF.